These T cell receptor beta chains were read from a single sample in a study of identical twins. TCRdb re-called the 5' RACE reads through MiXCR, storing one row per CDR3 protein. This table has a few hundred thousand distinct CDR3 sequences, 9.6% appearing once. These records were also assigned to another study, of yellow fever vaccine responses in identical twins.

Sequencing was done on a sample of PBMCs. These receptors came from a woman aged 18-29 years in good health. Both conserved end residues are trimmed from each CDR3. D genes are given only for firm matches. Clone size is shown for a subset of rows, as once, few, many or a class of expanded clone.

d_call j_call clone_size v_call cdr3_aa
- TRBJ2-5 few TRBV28 ASSLSISGQETQY
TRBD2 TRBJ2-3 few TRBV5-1 ASSKGLAGDTDTQY
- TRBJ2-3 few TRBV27 ASSFTGLGGGMDTQY
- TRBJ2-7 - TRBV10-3 AIKISGLDEQY
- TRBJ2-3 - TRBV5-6 ASSLFRRGTDTQY
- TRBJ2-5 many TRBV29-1 SVQRGGTQY
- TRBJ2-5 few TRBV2 ASSGGVKETQY
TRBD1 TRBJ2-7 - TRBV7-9 ASSSSGTVFYEQY
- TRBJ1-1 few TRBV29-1 SVGPGHLNTEAF
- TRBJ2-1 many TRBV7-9 ASRQGGDNEQF
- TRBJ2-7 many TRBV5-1 ASSLEVATEQY
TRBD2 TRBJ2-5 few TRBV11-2 ASSPYRAPRGAQY
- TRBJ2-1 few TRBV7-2 ASSLGGGAGLYNEQF
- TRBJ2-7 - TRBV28 ASSLPLDRGEQY
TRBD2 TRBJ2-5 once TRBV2 ASSEAEGLAVKETQY
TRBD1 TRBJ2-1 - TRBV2 ASRRDRGHEQF
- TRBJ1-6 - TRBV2 ASSGAATNSPLH
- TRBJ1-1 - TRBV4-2 ASSQVSGDAF
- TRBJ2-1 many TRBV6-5 ASSYSAGGYNEQF
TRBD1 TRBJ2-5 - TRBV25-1 ASSEFRDRNYQETQY
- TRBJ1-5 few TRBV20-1 SASQGSNQPQH
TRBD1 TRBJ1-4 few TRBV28 ASSPGTGYEKLF
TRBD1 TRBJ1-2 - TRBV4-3 ASSQGQGVDGYT
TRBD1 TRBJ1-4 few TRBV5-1 ASSGQTGEKLF
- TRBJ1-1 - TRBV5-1 ASSRTVVSTEAF
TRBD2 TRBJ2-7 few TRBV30 AWSVGRSGGFAYEQY
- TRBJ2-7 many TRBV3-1 ASSQLGNYEQY
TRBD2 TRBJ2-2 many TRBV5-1 ASSSPSSGGASTGELF
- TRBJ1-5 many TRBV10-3 AIRGFNQPQH
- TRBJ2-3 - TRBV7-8 ASSLDPGGSSTDTQY
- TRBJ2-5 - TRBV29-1 SVLTRDETETQY
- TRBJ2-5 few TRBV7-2 ASSLLSGGEQTQY
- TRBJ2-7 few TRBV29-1 SVPDGASYEQY
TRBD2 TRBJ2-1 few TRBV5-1 ASSLGSGGPGNEQF
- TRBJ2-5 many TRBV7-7 ASSEGDWDQETQY
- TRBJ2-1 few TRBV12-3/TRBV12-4 ASSLERRNPREQF
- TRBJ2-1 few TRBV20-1 SCAADLSYNEQF
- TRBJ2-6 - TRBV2 ASSITQVSGANVLT
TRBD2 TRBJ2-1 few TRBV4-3 ASSQGLLAAYNEQF
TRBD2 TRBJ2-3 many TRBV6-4 ASSVLAGSTDTQY
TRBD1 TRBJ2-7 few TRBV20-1 SARENPLRDRVEQY
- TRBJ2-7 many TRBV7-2 ASSFTLTYEQY
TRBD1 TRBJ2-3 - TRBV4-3 ASSPNEQGATDTQY
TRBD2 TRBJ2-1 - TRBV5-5 ASSRTSSGGYNEQF
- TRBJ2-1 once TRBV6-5 ASSYSKEGRRVRF
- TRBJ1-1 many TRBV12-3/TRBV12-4 ASTAYTEAF
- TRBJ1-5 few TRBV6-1 ASSEFRDQPQH
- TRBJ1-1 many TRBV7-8 ASSLMNPGMNTEAF
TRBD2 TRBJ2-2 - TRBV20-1 SARTRLAGPNTGELF
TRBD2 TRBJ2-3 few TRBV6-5 ASSYSLAGSSTDTQY
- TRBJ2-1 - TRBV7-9 ASSYGQSYNEQF
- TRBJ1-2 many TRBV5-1 ASSLGVAAHGYT
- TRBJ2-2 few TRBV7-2 ASSDTGKNTGELF